Below, 9 T cell receptor beta chains from the same sample are listed, as sequenced in a study of human T cells and chemical hapten exposure. Time point noted: patch test 1, 2 weeks after DPC sensitization. Treatment defined: therapeutic diphenylcyclopropenone sensitization with weekly scalp DPC. TCRdb processed the RACE reads anew with MiXCR; each CDR3 protein has one entry. Of 150,000 to 200,000 distinct CDR3 sequences in the sample, about 14% are singletons; the top ten hold less than 2%. This specimen was whole blood, taken in connection with sensitization to the hapten diphenylcyclopropenone (DPC). Source of these receptors: a woman in her twenties or thirties with alopecia areata. Some clones in this sample may be carry-over from other donors' samples.

The chain has TRBV2 and TRBJ2-1, with 9 bases identical to TRBD2. Per germline, CDR1 SNHLY and CDR2 FYNNEI. With V trimmed by 4 bases and J by 10 bases, 17 bases remained unmatched. CDR3 length: 17 amino acids. CDR3 in amino acids: CASSALGTGVAGVEQFF. CDR3 DNA: TGTGCCAGCAGTGCATTGGGTACAGGGGTAGCGGGAGTAGAGCAGTTCTTC.

Only a few counts were recorded for this clonotype. The rearrangement uses TRBV28 and TRBJ2-7; 8 bases fit TRBD1. Per the germline V gene, CDR1 is MDHEN and CDR2 is SYDVKM. The CDR3 is made up of 15 amino acids. The V segment lost 6 bases and the J segment 4 bases; nucleotides outside the gene matches: 11. The CDR3 DNA sequence: TGTGCCAGCAGCCCAATGCAGGGGGCGCGGTACGAGCAGTACTTC. Translating it yields CASSPMQGARYEQYF.

The CDR3 is CATADKGDYGYTF. The CDR3 region has the DNA TGTGCCACTGCGGACAAGGGGGACTATGGCTACACCTTC. V usage is TRBV19 and J usage is TRBJ1-2; D is possibly TRBD1 (6 bases). The CDR3 is 13 residues long. V lost 10 bases and J 3 bases, leaving 15 bases between the germline ends. Germline lookup yields CDR1 LNHDA and CDR2 SQIVND (reference sequence).

This chain connects TRBV12-3 or TRBV12-4 to TRBJ2-7, with D perhaps TRBD1 (5 bases). The CDR3 has 14 amino acids. Trimming shortened V by 0 bases and J by 9 bases, and 15 bases separated the two germline ends. The CDR3 nucleotides are TGTGCCAGCAGTTTAGCGCAGGGATCTTTAGGGCAGTACTTC. This sequence encodes CASSLAQGSLGQYF.

This sequence joins TRBV30 and TRBJ1-3; weak D call: TRBD1 (6 bases). Germline lookup yields CDR1 GTSNPN and CDR2 SVGIG (reference sequence). This CDR3 contains 13 residues. V lost 5 bases and J lost 4, with 12 bases in between. The CDR3, as DNA: TGTGCCTGGGCGAAGGGGGTCGGAAACACCATATATTTT. This codes for CAWAKGVGNTIYF.

About this clonotype: This likely comes from a read error, as the CDR3 has no conserved phenylalanine or tryptophan at its end. The chain recombines TRBV7-8 with TRBJ2-1; TRBD2 might be the D (6 bases). Trimming cost V 7 bases and J 8 bases, with 21 bases left between them. The V gene's germline CDR1 is SGHVS and CDR2 FQNEAQ. The CDR3 covers 15 residues. The CDR3 region has the DNA TGTGCCAGCATCATCGGGCTAGCGCTGAGCGATGAGCAGTTCTGC. Protein: CASIIGLALSDEQFC.

This clonotype appeared a few times. The chain has TRBV30 and TRBJ1-2; D remains ambiguous. V gave up 0 bases and J gave up 3 bases, with 5 bases separating them. This CDR3 has 12 amino acids. Germline CDR1 GTSNPN, CDR2 SVGIG (reference sequence). The CDR3 bases are TGTGCCTGGAGTGTTGACGACTATGGCTACACCTTC. Translation gives CAWSVDDYGYTF.

The rearrangement uses TRBV6-6 and TRBJ2-3; D is uncertain. The CDR3 runs 14 residues. The V end was cut by 6 bases, the J end by 2 bases, with 12 bases between. Germline assignment: CDR1 MNHNY and CDR2 SVGAGI (reference sequence). CDR3 coding DNA: TGTGCCAGCAGCCGCAGGTTTAACACAGATACGCAGTATTTT. Translation: CASSRRFNTDTQYF.

This sequence joins TRBV6-2 or TRBV6-3 and TRBJ1-5, with D perhaps matching TRBD1 (5 bases). Trimming shortened V by 10 bases and J by 2 bases, and 18 bases separated the two germline ends. The CDR3 spans 15 residues. CDR1 and CDR2 from the germline V gene are MNHEY and SVGEGT. The CDR3, as DNA: TGTGCCACCAAGGTGGTAAAGGGGCGCAATCAGCCCCAGCATTTT. The encoded protein is CATKVVKGRNQPQHF.